The 7 T cell receptor beta chains below all came from one sample that was sequenced in a study of PD-1 blockade in mismatch repair-deficient tumors. Assay: immunoSEQ multiplex PCR; the TCRdb copy retains only in-frame clones and omits some. The sample gives some 110,000 clones, about 80% of which show up once; 4% to 6% is in the top ten. The material sequenced was peripheral blood, taken 60 to 65 weeks after starting pembrolizumab. These receptors all stem from an adult with mismatch repair-deficient cancer.

V gene TRBV6-5 combines with J gene TRBJ2-7; the match to TRBD2 covers 10 bases. V was clipped by 5 bases and J by 4 bases; unmatched bases: 8. CDR3 length: 15 residues. Germline-derived CDR1 and CDR2 are MNHEY and SVGAGI. CDR3 nucleotides: TGTGCCAGCAGTCGCTCGACTAGCGGGCAATACGAGCAGTACTTC. Its translation: CASSRSTSGQYEQYF.

The chain combines TRBV11-2 with TRBJ2-3, with 10 bases matching TRBD2. This CDR3 is 15 amino acids long. Germline CDR1 is SGHAT and CDR2 is FQNNGV. V lost 5 bases and J lost 5; bases outside the gene matches: 7. CDR3 amino acids: CASSPSGRAIDTQYF. In nucleotides, the CDR3 is TGTGCCAGCAGCCCAAGCGGGAGGGCCATAGATACGCAGTATTTT.

The chain couples TRBV11-2 to TRBJ1-1; possibly TRBD1 for D (5 bases). The CDR3 sequence is 14 residues long. CDR1 and CDR2 (germline): SGHAT, FQNNGV. The germline V and J ends were trimmed by 3 bases and 1 base, with 9 bases remaining between them. The CDR3 protein is CASSLTDRNTEAFF. Here the CDR3 DNA reads TGTGCCAGCAGCTTGACAGATCGGAACACTGAAGCTTTCTTT.

This chain uses TRBV5-1 with TRBJ2-1; 13 nucleotides align to TRBD2. The germline CDR1 and CDR2 sequences are SGHRS and YFSETQ. This CDR3 region has 14 residues. V trimming: 5 bases; J trimming: 8 bases; junction bases outside the gene matches: 4. The CDR3 nucleotides read TGCGCCAGCAGTTACGGACTAGCGGGGGATGAGCAGTTCTTC. This gives the protein CASSYGLAGDEQFF.

The chain carries TRBV5-1 and TRBJ1-4; perhaps TRBD1 as D (5 bases). The CDR3 runs 14 residues. V was shortened by 4 bases and J by 5 bases, with 12 bases between the two germline ends. The germline gives CDR1 SGHRS, CDR2 YFSETQ. CDR3 in amino acids: CASSPGRPNEKLFF. In nucleotides, the CDR3 is TGCGCCAGCAGCCCAGGGAGGCCGAATGAAAAACTGTTTTTT.

The CDR3 sequence is CASSQVLTAGTEAFF. The CDR3 DNA reads TGCGCCAGCAGCCAAGTATTGACAGCGGGCACTGAAGCTTTCTTT. This chain links TRBV4-3 with TRBJ1-1; D might be TRBD1 (5 bases). The CDR3 runs to 15 residues. Germline lookup yields CDR1 LGHNA and CDR2 YSLEER. The V gene lost 1 base and the J gene lost 4 bases, with 13 bases spanning the gap.

The chain joins TRBV7-3 to TRBJ2-3; tentatively, D is TRBD2 (5 bases). The germline V and J ends were trimmed by 1 base and 3 bases, with 8 bases remaining between them. This CDR3 spans 14 amino acids. The V gene's germline CDR1 is SGHTA and CDR2 FQGTGA. CDR3 loop: CASSLNSGTDTQYF. For the CDR3, the DNA is TGTGCCAGCAGCTTAAACTCGGGAACAGATACGCAGTATTTT.